Each of the 17 T cell receptor beta chains below was sequenced from the same sample in a study of radiotherapy plus CTLA-4 blockade in lung cancer. Assay: immunoSEQ multiplex PCR; the TCRdb copy retains only in-frame clones and omits some. Here the sample spans over 85,000 clones, 85% to 90% being singletons. The material sequenced was peripheral blood, taken from a patient treated with radiotherapy plus ipilimumab. Receptors originate from a human donor with non-small cell lung cancer that progressed on radiotherapy plus ipilimumab.

J is TRBJ2-5 and V is TRBV6-5; TRBD1 might be the D (6 bases). The V gene's germline CDR1 is MNHEY and CDR2 SVGAGI. The CDR3 loop spans 15 amino acids. The ends were cut back, 0 bases at V and 7 bases at J, with 15 bases in the middle. CDR3 bases: TGTGCCAGCAGTTACTCTCGGACAGCCGAGGGGACCCAGTACTTC. Translated: CASSYSRTAEGTQYF.

The rearrangement links TRBV4-1 to TRBJ1-3; tentative D call: TRBD1 (6 bases). V lost 7 bases, J lost 2 bases, and 12 bases lay in between. Germline CDR1 and CDR2: MGHRA and YSYEKL. The CDR3 loop spans 14 amino acids. The DNA for the CDR3 is TGCGCCAGCAAGGGGGACGCCCCTGGAAACACCATATATTTT. Translated, it gives CASKGDAPGNTIYF.

V is TRBV6-6 and J is TRBJ1-1, with TRBD1 matching over 9 bases. Germline CDR1 MNHNY, CDR2 SVGAGI (reference sequence). Trimming cost V 0 bases and J 5 bases; bases outside gene matches: 4. This CDR3 is 15 amino acids long. CDR3 residues: CASSYSRQGVTEAFF. Written as DNA, the CDR3 is TGTGCCAGCAGTTACTCCAGACAGGGGGTGACTGAAGCTTTCTTT.

The CDR3: CASSPGESEQFF. CDR3 sequence (DNA): TGTGCCAGCAGCCCAGGGGAAAGTGAGCAGTTCTTC. The chain recombines TRBV7-2 with TRBJ2-1; maybe TRBD1 (6 bases). Germline V CDR1 and CDR2: SGHTA, FQGNSA. CDR3 length: 12 residues. V was clipped by 5 bases and J by 9 bases, with 11 bases between them.

This chain links TRBV5-1 with TRBJ2-2; 8 bases are a match to TRBD1. V was pared by 3 bases and J by 0 bases, with 4 bases of the junction left unmatched. This CDR3 spans 16 amino acids. Germline V gene data show CDR1 as SGHRS and CDR2 as YFSETQ. CDR3: CASSWTGLANTGELFF. CDR3 DNA sequence: TGCGCCAGCAGCTGGACAGGGCTCGCGAACACCGGGGAGCTGTTTTTT.

The chain uses TRBV10-2 and TRBJ2-7, with D perhaps TRBD1 or TRBD2 (8 bases each). Germline V gives CDR1 WSHSY, CDR2 SAAADI. CDR3 size: 19 residues. Trimming pared 6 bases from V and 2 bases from J, leaving 29 bases between. CDR3 amino acids: CASSAPQGAEAGVAYEQYF. The CDR3, as DNA: TGCGCCAGCAGCGCTCCTCAGGGGGCGGAAGCGGGAGTAGCCTACGAGCAGTACTTC.

This chain connects TRBV11-2 to TRBJ2-3, with a possible D match to TRBD2 (6 bases). The CDR3 runs to 15 residues. Germline-derived CDR1 and CDR2 are SGHAT and FQNNGV. Trimming removed 2 bases at V and 0 bases at J, with 9 bases between. CDR3 protein: CASSLTAGSTDTQYF. CDR3 bases: TGTGCCAGCAGCTTAACGGCGGGGAGCACAGATACGCAGTATTTT. Complete variable domain (other parts from reference TRBV11-2 and TRBJ2-3): EAGVAQSPRYKIIEKRQSVAFWCNPISGHATLYWYQQILGQGPKLLIQFQNNGVVDDSQLPKDRFSAERLKGVDSTLKIQPAKLEDSAVYLCASSLTAGSTDTQYFGPGTRLTVL.

The chain has TRBV6-5 and TRBJ2-1, with 8 positions matching TRBD1. V lost 6 bases to trimming and J lost 9 bases; unmatched junction nucleotides: 10. Looked up from germline, CDR1 is MNHEY and CDR2 is SVGAGI. This CDR3 has 14 residues. The CDR3 sequence is CASRGWTGLSEQFF. The CDR3 DNA reads TGTGCCAGCAGGGGGTGGACAGGGCTAAGTGAGCAGTTCTTC.

The chain uses TRBV11-3 and TRBJ2-3, with 10 bases fitting TRBD2. The germline V gene encodes CDR1 SGHNT and CDR2 YENEEA. The length of the CDR3 is 16 residues. J lost 5 bases, V lost 5 bases, and 10 bases had no gene match. The CDR3 region has the DNA TGTGCCAGCAGCCCAGGGTTAGCGGGAGGTGGAGATACGCAGTATTTT. Translating it yields CASSPGLAGGGDTQYF.

This chain links TRBV5-1 with TRBJ2-7; 10 positions match TRBD2. Trimming took 3 bases from V and 5 from J; bases not matched to a gene: 5. This CDR3 has 14 amino acids. The germline V gene has CDR1 SGHRS and CDR2 YFSETQ. The CDR3 is CASSWTSGKDEQYF. For the CDR3, the DNA is TGCGCCAGCAGCTGGACTAGCGGCAAGGACGAGCAGTACTTC.

The rearrangement joins TRBV4-1 to TRBJ2-2; 8 bases are shared with TRBD2. The CDR3 contains 18 residues. CDR1 MGHRA and CDR2 YSYEKL come from the germline V gene. V shed 3 bases and J 1 base; nucleotides not matched to a gene: 10. The CDR3 coding sequence is TGCGCCAGCAGCCACCTACTACGGGGGGGCCGGAACACCGGGGAGCTGTTTTTT. This translates into CASSHLLRGGRNTGELFF.

The chain joins TRBV14 to TRBJ2-5; D possibly corresponds to TRBD2 (5 bases). Germline CDR1 and CDR2: SGHDN and FVKESK. V lost 0 bases to trimming and J lost 11 bases, with 13 bases between them. The CDR3 totals 13 residues. The CDR3 coding sequence is TGTGCCAGCAGCCAAGAGGTCTTGCTAGCTCAGTACTTC. It codes for CASSQEVLLAQYF.

The genes are TRBV10-2 and TRBJ2-3; 8 positions agree with TRBD2. The CDR3 is 13 residues long. The trim removed 7 bases at V and 6 bases at J, leaving 6 bases unmatched. The V gene's germline CDR1 is WSHSY and CDR2 SAAADI. The CDR3 loop is CASTRGGKDTQYF. The CDR3 nucleotides are TGCGCCAGCACCCGGGGGGGAAAGGATACGCAGTATTTT.

The rearrangement uses TRBV5-4 and TRBJ2-1; D perhaps matches TRBD2 (5 bases). Germline V gene sequence: CDR1 SGHNT, CDR2 YYREEE (reference sequence). V lost 2 bases to trimming and J lost 0 bases, with 12 bases between them. The CDR3 sequence is 16 residues long. The CDR3 nucleotides are TGTGCCAGCAGCTTTGGCGGGCCGAGCTCCTACAATGAGCAGTTCTTC. Translation: CASSFGGPSSYNEQFF.

This clone was seen just once. This rearrangement joins TRBV5-1 to TRBJ2-1, with D maybe TRBD2 (5 bases). With 3 bases removed from V and 0 bases from J, the gap between germline ends came to 10 bases. This CDR3 is built from 15 residues. Germline V CDR1 and CDR2: SGHRS, YFSETQ. CDR3 nucleotide sequence: TGCGCCAGCAGCTATGACGAGGGCTCCTACAATGAGCAGTTCTTC. Protein product: CASSYDEGSYNEQFF.

V is TRBV7-8 and J is TRBJ2-1, with D perhaps matching TRBD2 (6 bases). CDR1 and CDR2 (germline): SGHVS, FQNEAQ. This CDR3 spans 14 amino acids. Trimming left V 4 bases short and J 6 bases short, with 13 bases between. In nucleotides, the CDR3 is TGTGCCAGCAGCTCCCCGGGACTCAGCAATGAGCAGTTCTTC. This translates into CASSSPGLSNEQFF.

V and J are TRBV6-6 and TRBJ2-5; D unresolved. V shed 7 bases and J shed 0 bases, with 12 bases lying between them. This CDR3 has 14 amino acids. Germline assignment: CDR1 MNHNY and CDR2 SVGAGI (reference sequence). CDR3 protein: CASTSLGYQETQYF. Written as DNA, the CDR3 is TGTGCCAGCACCTCGCTGGGGTACCAAGAGACCCAGTACTTC.